One and the same sample provided the 32 T cell receptor beta chains below, sequenced in a study of a mutant IDH1 vaccine in newly diagnosed glioma. For these TCRs, the target antigens are not known. Sequenced by immunoSEQ multiplex PCR; TCRdb stores in-frame clones only, minus some. Among more than 50,000 clones listed, less than 75% were seen once. This sample's time point: week 47, end of study. Topical imiquimod was applied with each vaccine dose, which held 300 ug of mutant IDH1 20-mer peptide. The sample consisted of peripheral blood mononuclear cells (PBMCs), taken from a glioma patient whose treatment included an IDH1 peptide vaccine. Receptors originate from a man aged 40-50 years with glioma. Some clones in this sample may be carry-over from other donors' samples.

V gene TRBV6-5 combines with J gene TRBJ1-4, with a weak D call TRBD1 (5 bases). The CDR3 totals 14 residues. V was cut by 5 bases and J by 8 bases, with 15 bases left in between. Germline values: CDR1 MNHEY, CDR2 SVGAGI. The CDR3 sequence is CASSDRAEGEKLFF. DNA for the CDR3: TGTGCCAGCAGTGACCGGGCCGAGGGGGAAAAACTGTTTTTT.

A few counts support this clone. V is TRBV6-5 and J is TRBJ1-2, with D possibly being TRBD1 (6 bases). Germline V CDR1 and CDR2: MNHEY, SVGAGI. Between the trimmed V and J ends, which lost 5 bases and 6 bases, there was a span of 13 bases. The CDR3 is 13 amino acids. CDR3 sequence: CASSPSGGHGYTF. CDR3 nucleotides: TGTGCCAGCAGTCCCTCGGGGGGCCATGGCTACACCTTC.

The chain employs TRBV6-5 and TRBJ1-6; D is undetermined. CDR1 and CDR2 (germline): MNHEY, SVGAGI. The V and J ends lost 4 bases and 8 bases respectively, with 9 bases between them. CDR3 length equals 13 residues. DNA for the CDR3: TGTGCCAGCAGTTCTCGATGGGATTCACCCCTCCACTTT. Its protein product is CASSSRWDSPLHF.

The chain recombines TRBV5-1 with TRBJ1-6; D remains ambiguous. CDR1 is SGHRS and CDR2 is YFSETQ in the germline V gene. The CDR3 is 12 amino acids. V lost 4 bases, J lost 14 bases, and 13 bases lay in between. In DNA, the CDR3 is TGCGCCAGCAGCGCCGATTGGCGGACCCTCCACTTT. Protein product: CASSADWRTLHF. The full variable domain, its missing parts supplied by reference TRBV5-1 and TRBJ1-6, is KAGVTQTPRYLIKTRGQQVTLSCSPISGHRSVSWYQQTPGQGLQFLFEYFSETQRNKGNFPGRFSGRQFSNSRSEMNVSTLELGDSALYLCASSADWRTLHFGNGTRLTVT.

This chain connects TRBV19 to TRBJ2-5; no definite D call. The V end was cut by 5 bases, the J end by 5 bases, with 9 bases between. Germline V gene lookup returns CDR1 LNHDA and CDR2 SQIVND (reference sequence). This CDR3 is built from 12 residues. As DNA, the CDR3 is TGTGCCAGTAGTCGCGCCACTGAGACCCAGTACTTC. This codes for CASSRATETQYF.

To note about this clone: The same CDR3 can be traced to other DNA sequences in this sample. The rearrangement links TRBV7-2 to TRBJ2-7; 7 bases fit TRBD1. CDR1 is SGHTA, CDR2 FQGNSA, per germline. The CDR3 is made up of 14 amino acids. The junction had 6 bases not matched to a gene; V was cut back by 1 base and J by 6 bases. For the CDR3, the DNA is TGTGCCAGCAGCTTAGGGACAGGAGTCCGCGAGCAGTACTTC. Its protein product is CASSLGTGVREQYF.

The V call is TRBV10-1, the J call TRBJ2-5, with unresolved D. The CDR3 is made up of 13 amino acids. Germline V gene sequence: CDR1 WNHNN, CDR2 SYGVQD (reference sequence). Trimming pared 4 bases from V and 0 bases from J, leaving 6 bases between. The CDR3 region is CASSGSYQETQYF. DNA for the CDR3: TGCGCCAGCAGTGGGTCGTACCAAGAGACCCAGTACTTC.

The V and J genes are TRBV6-1 and TRBJ2-7; 7 nucleotides align to TRBD1. Germline V gene lookup returns CDR1 MNHNS and CDR2 SASEGT. The CDR3 has 12 amino acids. V trimming: 6 bases; J trimming: 2 bases; junction bases outside the gene matches: 1. Here the CDR3 DNA reads TGTGCCAGCAGGGACAGGCCCTACGAGCAGTACTTC. Protein sequence: CASRDRPYEQYF.

This clone came up a few times. V and J are TRBV30 and TRBJ1-5; D perhaps matches TRBD1 (6 bases). The CDR3 is made up of 15 amino acids. Trimming took 0 bases from V and 6 from J, leaving 15 bases between them. Per the germline V gene, CDR1 is GTSNPN and CDR2 is SVGIG (reference sequence). In DNA form, the CDR3 reads TGTGCCTGGAGTGTTGGGGGGGCCTCTGGTCAGCCCCAGCATTTT. Encoded protein: CAWSVGGASGQPQHF.

The chain joins TRBV9 to TRBJ1-1; D may be TRBD1 (5 bases). The ends were cut back, 5 bases at V and 1 base at J, with 15 bases in the middle. The CDR3 covers 15 residues. CDR1 and CDR2 from the germline V gene are SGDLS and YYNGEE. The CDR3 spells CASRRQGRGNTEAFF. In DNA form, the CDR3 reads TGTGCCAGCAGGAGGCAAGGGAGGGGGAACACTGAAGCTTTCTTT.

This chain connects TRBV29-1 to TRBJ2-6, with 9 bases fitting TRBD1. The CDR3 consists of 15 residues. The ends lost 4 bases at V and 2 bases at J; junction bases unmatched: 3. Germline CDR1 is SQVTM and CDR2 is ANQGSEA. The CDR3 DNA reads as TGCAGCGTTGGGGGGGACAGGGCTGGGGCCAACGTCCTGACTTTC. Amino acid sequence: CSVGGDRAGANVLTF.

The chain has TRBV27 and TRBJ2-7, with 7 bases fitting TRBD2. This CDR3 has 13 amino acids. V gave up 5 bases and J gave up 4 bases; unmatched junction bases: 5. Germline values: CDR1 MNHEY, CDR2 SMNVEV (reference sequence). CDR3 residues: CASSISRGYEQYF. The CDR3 coding sequence is TGTGCCAGCAGTATCTCGCGGGGGTACGAGCAGTACTTC.

This chain links TRBV29-1 with TRBJ1-2; the match to TRBD1 covers 10 bases. Per the germline V gene, CDR1 is SQVTM and CDR2 is ANQGSEA. This CDR3 has 12 residues. Unmatched junction bases numbered 7, after V lost 7 bases and J lost 8 bases. The CDR3 protein is CSAQTGGQGYTF. The CDR3 DNA is TGCAGCGCTCAGACAGGGGGCCAGGGCTACACCTTC.

This chain connects TRBV6-1 to TRBJ1-5, with 8 bases aligning to TRBD1. CDR1 is MNHNS, CDR2 SASEGT, per germline. Trimming took 1 base from V and 0 from J; bases not matched to a gene: 8. This CDR3 is 18 amino acids long. In DNA, the CDR3 is TGTGCCAGCAGTGAAGTCTGGCCAGGGGGCCTTAGCAATCAGCCCCAGCATTTT. Translated: CASSEVWPGGLSNQPQHF.

The gene calls are TRBV7-9 and TRBJ2-3; TRBD1 might be the D (5 bases). The V end was cut by 7 bases, the J end by 1 base, with 9 bases between. Germline CDR1 is SEHNR and CDR2 is FQNEAQ (reference sequence). The CDR3 spans 13 residues. The CDR3 here is CASTLGGTDTQYF. The CDR3 DNA reads TGTGCCAGCACCCTAGGGGGCACAGATACGCAGTATTTT.

The gene calls are TRBV4-1 and TRBJ2-7; 11 nucleotides align to TRBD2. J lost 2 bases, V lost 2 bases, and 2 bases had no gene match. This CDR3 has 15 residues. CDR1 is MGHRA and CDR2 is YSYEKL in the germline V gene. In DNA form, the CDR3 reads TGCGCCAGCAGCCAACTAGCGGGGGGCCCCTACGAGCAGTACTTC. As protein: CASSQLAGGPYEQYF.

The J gene is TRBJ2-6, the V gene TRBV15; the match to TRBD1 covers 8 bases. The CDR3 spans 19 residues. J lost 0 bases, V lost 3 bases, and 10 bases had no gene match. Germline CDR1 and CDR2: LNHNV and YYDKDF (reference sequence). DNA of the CDR3: TGTGCCACCAGCAGCAGTGGACAGGGAGGCCTCTCTGGGGCCAACGTCCTGACTTTC. The encoded protein is CATSSSGQGGLSGANVLTF.

The chain combines TRBV14 with TRBJ1-1; weak D call: TRBD1 (5 bases). Germline V CDR1 and CDR2: SGHDN, FVKESK. V lost 0 bases and J 8 bases, leaving 16 bases between the germline ends. The CDR3 totals 15 residues. The CDR3 nucleotides are TGTGCCAGCAGCCAAGATTTTACAGGACGAAAGGAAGCTTTCTTT. Its protein product is CASSQDFTGRKEAFF.

The rearrangement links TRBV5-5 to TRBJ1-2, with D possibly TRBD1 on 6 matching bases. Trimming took 4 bases from V and 4 from J, leaving 14 bases between them. CDR1 is SGHKS and CDR2 is YYEKEE in the germline V gene (reference sequence). The CDR3 runs to 14 residues. CDR3 DNA sequence: TGTGCCAGCAGCGCTGGGGGGGGGCTCTATGGCTACACCTTC. Translating gives CASSAGGGLYGYTF.

The J gene is TRBJ2-7, the V gene TRBV6-5; D gene unclear. V lost 7 bases and J lost 2, with 12 bases in between. This CDR3 has 13 residues. In germline, CDR1 is MNHEY, CDR2 SVGAGI. Written as DNA, the CDR3 is TGTGCCAGCACTGGTTACAGCCCCTACGAGCAGTACTTC. It specifies CASTGYSPYEQYF.

The chain links TRBV6-5 to TRBJ2-5; D is possibly TRBD1 (6 bases). This CDR3 has 15 amino acids. Germline V CDR1 and CDR2: MNHEY, SVGAGI. Between the trimmed V and J ends, which lost 3 bases and 2 bases, there was a span of 13 bases. The CDR3 DNA reads as TGTGCCAGCAGTTATACAGGGAAATTTCAAGAGACCCAGTACTTC. Translated, it gives CASSYTGKFQETQYF.

The chain combines TRBV19 with TRBJ1-1; D unresolved. V dropped 4 bases and J dropped 1 base, with 10 bases sitting between them. The CDR3 is 14 amino acids. The germline V gene has CDR1 LNHDA and CDR2 SQIVND (reference sequence). Here the CDR3 DNA reads TGTGCCAGTAGTACCCTTACAGAGAACACTGAAGCTTTCTTT. This codes for CASSTLTENTEAFF.

The J gene is TRBJ1-2, the V gene TRBV9, with TRBD1 as a possible D gene (6 bases). The CDR3 covers 13 residues. Germline lookup yields CDR1 SGDLS and CDR2 YYNGEE. V lost 0 bases and J 7 bases, leaving 10 bases between the germline ends. The CDR3 loop reads CASSVGGAGGYTF. The DNA of the CDR3 is TGTGCCAGCAGCGTAGGGGGGGCTGGTGGCTACACCTTC.

V usage is TRBV4-1 and J usage is TRBJ1-2, with D tentatively TRBD1 (6 bases). Germline CDR1 MGHRA, CDR2 YSYEKL. The CDR3 is 14 amino acids. V was pared by 0 bases and J by 5 bases, with 10 bases between. CDR3 coding DNA: TGCGCCAGCAGCCAAGATCAGGGGAAATATGGCTACACCTTC. The encoded protein is CASSQDQGKYGYTF.

This rearrangement joins TRBV7-9 to TRBJ2-3, with TRBD1 matching 8 bases. V lost 5 bases to trimming and J lost 3 bases; unmatched junction nucleotides: 7. In germline, CDR1 is SEHNR, CDR2 FQNEAQ (reference sequence). The CDR3 has 15 residues. The CDR3 bases are TGTGCCAGCAGCCGAGACCAGGGGGCAACAGATACGCAGTATTTT. The encoded protein is CASSRDQGATDTQYF.

This clone was counted only a few times. The rearrangement uses TRBV6-6 and TRBJ1-1; TRBD1 is a possible D gene (6 bases). The CDR3 is 13 amino acids. V lost 6 bases to trimming and J lost 3 bases, with 11 bases between them. Germline V gene data show CDR1 as MNHNY and CDR2 as SVGAGI (reference sequence). The CDR3 coding sequence is TGTGCCAGCAGACATGCAGGGGACACTGAAGCTTTCTTT. Its protein is CASRHAGDTEAFF.

This chain connects TRBV14 to TRBJ2-3; maybe TRBD1 (6 bases). Looked up from germline, CDR1 is SGHDN and CDR2 is FVKESK. This CDR3 contains 15 residues. Trimming left V 4 bases short and J 1 base short, with 12 bases between. CDR3 protein: CASSLSWGRTDTQYF. The CDR3 DNA reads as TGTGCCAGCAGCCTTTCGTGGGGGCGCACAGATACGCAGTATTTT.

The gene calls are TRBV15 and TRBJ1-2; D perhaps matches TRBD1 (5 bases). Trimming cost V 1 base and J 5 bases, with 14 bases left between them. Germline-derived CDR1 and CDR2 are LNHNV and YYDKDF (reference sequence). CDR3 size: 15 residues. The chain's CDR3 is CATSRVMGTAYGYTF. CDR3 bases: TGTGCCACCAGCAGAGTGATGGGGACGGCATATGGCTACACCTTC.

The rearrangement joins TRBV5-4 to TRBJ1-6; maybe TRBD1 (5 bases). CDR3 length: 16 amino acids. Germline values: CDR1 SGHNT, CDR2 YYREEE (reference sequence). Between the trimmed V and J ends, which lost 4 bases and 2 bases, there was a span of 13 bases. CDR3 bases: TGTGCCAGCAGCATTGGGGCCGGCACCTATAATTCACCCCTCCACTTT. It is translated as CASSIGAGTYNSPLHF.

This clone was observed once. The chain uses TRBV6-1 and TRBJ2-3, with 9 bases identical to TRBD2. This CDR3 has 15 amino acids. The germline CDR1 and CDR2 sequences are MNHNS and SASEGT. Trimming at V came to 4 bases and at J to 6 bases, leaving 8 bases not matched to a gene. The CDR3 spells CASSVDSGSGDTQYF. DNA for the CDR3: TGTGCCAGCAGTGTGGATAGCGGGAGTGGGGATACGCAGTATTTT.

This clone showed up just once. V is TRBV19 and J is TRBJ2-5, with TRBD1 identical over 8 bases. J lost 1 base, V lost 5 bases, and 6 bases had no gene match. The CDR3 covers 15 residues. Germline V CDR1 and CDR2: LNHDA, SQIVND (reference sequence). CDR3 sequence reads: CASSRRTGTQETQYF. The DNA for the CDR3 is TGTGCCAGTAGTCGAAGGACAGGGACCCAAGAGACCCAGTACTTC. The entire variable domain, with the rest obtained from reference TRBV19 and TRBJ2-5, is as follows: DGGITQSPKYLFRKEGQNVTLSCEQNLNHDAMYWYRQDPGQGLRLIYYSQIVNDFQKGDIAEGYSVSREKKESFPLTVTSAQKNPTAFYLCASSRRTGTQETQYFGPGTRLLVL.

V is TRBV10-3 and J is TRBJ2-5; 10 bases are shared with TRBD2. This CDR3 is built from 16 residues. CDR1 and CDR2 (germline): ENHRY, SYGVKD. V was pared by 2 bases and J by 5 bases, with 8 bases of the junction left unmatched. The CDR3 reads CAISEMSGGGRETQYF. In DNA, the CDR3 is TGTGCCATCAGTGAGATGAGCGGGGGGGGCCGGGAGACCCAGTACTTC.